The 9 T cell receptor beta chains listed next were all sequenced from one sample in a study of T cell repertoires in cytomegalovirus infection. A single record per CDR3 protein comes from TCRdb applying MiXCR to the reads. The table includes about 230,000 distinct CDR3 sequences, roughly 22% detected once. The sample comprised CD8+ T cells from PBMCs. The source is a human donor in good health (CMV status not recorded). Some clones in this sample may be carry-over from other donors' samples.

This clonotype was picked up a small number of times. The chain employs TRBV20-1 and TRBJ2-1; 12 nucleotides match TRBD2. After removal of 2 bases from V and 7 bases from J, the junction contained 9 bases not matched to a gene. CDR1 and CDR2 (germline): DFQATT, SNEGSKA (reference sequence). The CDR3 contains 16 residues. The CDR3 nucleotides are TGCAGTGCTAGATTGTACCTAGCGGGGGGGCAGAATGAGCAGTTCTTC. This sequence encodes CSARLYLAGGQNEQFF.

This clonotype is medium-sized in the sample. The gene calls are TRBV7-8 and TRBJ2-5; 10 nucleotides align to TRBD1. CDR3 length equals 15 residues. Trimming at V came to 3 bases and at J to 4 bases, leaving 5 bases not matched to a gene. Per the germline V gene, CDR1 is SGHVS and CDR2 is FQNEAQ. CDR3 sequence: CASSFDRGPRETQYF. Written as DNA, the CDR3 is TGTGCCAGCAGCTTCGACAGGGGGCCGAGAGAGACCCAGTACTTC.

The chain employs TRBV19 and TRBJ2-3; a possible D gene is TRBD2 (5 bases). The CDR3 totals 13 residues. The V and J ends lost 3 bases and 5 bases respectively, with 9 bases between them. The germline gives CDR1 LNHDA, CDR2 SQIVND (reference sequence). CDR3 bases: TGTGCCAGTAGTATGAGGAGCGGAGATACGCAGTATTTT. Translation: CASSMRSGDTQYF.

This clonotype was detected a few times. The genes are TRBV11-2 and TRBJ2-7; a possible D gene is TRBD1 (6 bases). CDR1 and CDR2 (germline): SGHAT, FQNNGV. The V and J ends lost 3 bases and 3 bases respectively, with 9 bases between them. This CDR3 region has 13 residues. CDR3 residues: CASSLGAVYEQYF. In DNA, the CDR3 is TGTGCCAGCAGCTTGGGGGCAGTCTACGAGCAGTACTTC.

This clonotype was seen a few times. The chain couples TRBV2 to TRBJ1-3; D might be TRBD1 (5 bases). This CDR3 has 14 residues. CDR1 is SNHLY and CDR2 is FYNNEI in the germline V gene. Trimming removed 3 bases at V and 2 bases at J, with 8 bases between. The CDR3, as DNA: TGTGCCAGCAGTGAGCGGGGCACTGGAAACACCATATATTTT. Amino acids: CASSERGTGNTIYF.

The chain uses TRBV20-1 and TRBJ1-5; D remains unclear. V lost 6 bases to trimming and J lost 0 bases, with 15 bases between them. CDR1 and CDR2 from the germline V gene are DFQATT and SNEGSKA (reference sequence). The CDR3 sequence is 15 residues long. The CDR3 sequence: CSAPLLIGSNQPQHF. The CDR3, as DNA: TGCAGTGCCCCCCTCCTAATTGGTAGCAATCAGCCCCAGCATTTT.

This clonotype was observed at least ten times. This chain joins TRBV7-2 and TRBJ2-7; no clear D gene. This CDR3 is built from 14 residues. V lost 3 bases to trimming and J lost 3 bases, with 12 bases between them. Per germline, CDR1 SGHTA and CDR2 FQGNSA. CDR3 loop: CASSFVGQSYEQYF. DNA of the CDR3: TGTGCCAGCAGCTTCGTCGGTCAGAGCTACGAGCAGTACTTC.

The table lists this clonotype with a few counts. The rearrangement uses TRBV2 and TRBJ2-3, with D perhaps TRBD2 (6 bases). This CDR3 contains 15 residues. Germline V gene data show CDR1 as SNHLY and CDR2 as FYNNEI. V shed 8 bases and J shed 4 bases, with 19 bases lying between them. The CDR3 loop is CASGGDSLLPDTQYF. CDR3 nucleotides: TGTGCCAGCGGAGGGGACTCCCTTTTACCAGATACGCAGTATTTT.

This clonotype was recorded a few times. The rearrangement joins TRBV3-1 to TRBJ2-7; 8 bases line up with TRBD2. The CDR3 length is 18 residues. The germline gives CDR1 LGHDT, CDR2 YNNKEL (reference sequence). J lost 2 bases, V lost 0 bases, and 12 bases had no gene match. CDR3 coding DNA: TGTGCCAGCAGCCAAGATTCCCCCTTAGCGGGGTTCCCCTACGAGCAGTACTTC. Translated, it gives CASSQDSPLAGFPYEQYF.